The present T cell receptor beta chain was sequenced within a study of T cells after yellow fever vaccination. MiXCR, run by TCRdb on the 5' RACE reads, gives a single entry per CDR3 protein. This sample has 610,000 or so distinct CDR3 sequences, with 9% to 15% found just once. The germline CDR1 and CDR2 sequences are MNHEY and SMNVEV (reference sequence). The CDR3 length is 14 residues. Trimming left V 2 bases short and J 6 bases short, with 14 bases between. The rearrangement joins TRBV27 to TRBJ2-7; D perhaps matches TRBD2 (7 bases). The receptor comes from a man aged 30 to 39 who received the YFV17D yellow fever vaccine. Sample: PBMCs, taken on the day of the yellow fever booster vaccination. The CDR3 bases are TGTGCCAGCAGTTTAAATGGGGGGGCCGCCGAGCAGTACTTC. This translates into CASSLNGGAAEQYF.